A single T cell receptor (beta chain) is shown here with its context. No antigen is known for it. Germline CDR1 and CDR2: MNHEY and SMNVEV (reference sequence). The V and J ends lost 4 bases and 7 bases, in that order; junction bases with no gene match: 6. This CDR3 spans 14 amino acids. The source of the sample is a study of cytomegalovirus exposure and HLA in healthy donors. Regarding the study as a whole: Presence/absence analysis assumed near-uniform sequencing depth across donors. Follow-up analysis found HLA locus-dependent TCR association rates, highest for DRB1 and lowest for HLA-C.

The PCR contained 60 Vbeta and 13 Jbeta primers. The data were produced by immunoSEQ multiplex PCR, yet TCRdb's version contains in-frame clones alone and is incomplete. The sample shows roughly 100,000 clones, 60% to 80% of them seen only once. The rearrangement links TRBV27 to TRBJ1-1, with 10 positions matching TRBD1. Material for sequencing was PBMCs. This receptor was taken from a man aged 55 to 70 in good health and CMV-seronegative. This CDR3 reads CASSSRDRGGEAFF. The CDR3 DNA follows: TGTGCCAGCAGTTCAAGGGACAGGGGTGGTGAAGCTTTCTTT.